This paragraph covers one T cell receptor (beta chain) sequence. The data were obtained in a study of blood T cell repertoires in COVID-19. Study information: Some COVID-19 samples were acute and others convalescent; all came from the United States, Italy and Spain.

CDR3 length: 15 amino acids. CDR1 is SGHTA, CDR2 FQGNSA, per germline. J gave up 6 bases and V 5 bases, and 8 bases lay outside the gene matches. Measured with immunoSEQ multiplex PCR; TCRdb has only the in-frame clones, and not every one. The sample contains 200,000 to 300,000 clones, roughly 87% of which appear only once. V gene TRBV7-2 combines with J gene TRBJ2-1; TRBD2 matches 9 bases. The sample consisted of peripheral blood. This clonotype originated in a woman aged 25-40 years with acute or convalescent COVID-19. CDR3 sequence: CASSIVAGVVNEQFF. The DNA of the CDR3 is TGTGCCAGCAGCATTGTAGCGGGAGTAGTCAATGAGCAGTTCTTC. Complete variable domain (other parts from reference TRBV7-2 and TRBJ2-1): GAGVSQSPSNKVTEKGKDVELRCDPISGHTALYWYRQSLGQGLEFLIYFQGNSAPDKSGLPSDRFSAERTGGSVSTLTIQRTQQEDSAVYLCASSIVAGVVNEQFFGPGTRLTVL.